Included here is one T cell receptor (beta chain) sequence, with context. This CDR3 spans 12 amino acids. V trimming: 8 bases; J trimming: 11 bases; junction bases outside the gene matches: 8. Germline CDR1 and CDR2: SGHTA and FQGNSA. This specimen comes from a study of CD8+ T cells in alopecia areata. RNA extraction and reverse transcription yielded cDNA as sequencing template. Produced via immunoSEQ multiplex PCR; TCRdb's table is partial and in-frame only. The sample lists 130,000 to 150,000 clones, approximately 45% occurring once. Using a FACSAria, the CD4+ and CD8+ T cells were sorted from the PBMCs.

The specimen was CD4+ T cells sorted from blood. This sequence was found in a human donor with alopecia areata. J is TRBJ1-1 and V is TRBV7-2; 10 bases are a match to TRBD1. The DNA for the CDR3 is TGTGCCAGCGACCCCCGGGACAGGGGCGCTTTCTTT. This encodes CASDPRDRGAFF.